This T cell receptor beta chain came from a study of neurological immune-mediated disorders. This clonotype was counted many times. Mismatch with germline at one junction end may stem from a read error. Unsorted libraries were prepared from 2 million PBMCs held at -80 C. Over 190 million TCR-beta sequences from 15-18 subjects came out of each sequencing run. Each CDR3 protein is one row after TCRdb ran MiXCR on the 5' RACE reads. This table has approximately 82,000 distinct CDR3 sequences, 13% to 15% appearing once. The source of this sequence is a woman aged 45-60 years in good health. Sample: PBMCs.

The CDR3 coding sequence is TGTGCCAGCAGCCTAGCTAGGGGAAATGAGCAGTTCTTC. Its protein is CASSLARGNEQFF. V is TRBV7-2 and J is TRBJ2-1, with D perhaps matching TRBD1 or TRBD2 (5 bases each). Germline V lookup: CDR1 SGHTA, CDR2 FQGNSA. CDR3 length: 13 residues. Drawing the rest from reference TRBV7-2 and TRBJ2-1, the complete variable domain is GAGVSQSPSNKVTEKGKDVELRCDPISGHTALYWYRQSLGQGLEFLIYFQGNSAPDKSGLPSDRFSAERTGGSVSTLTIQRTQQEDSAVYLCASSLARGNEQFFGPGTRLTVL.